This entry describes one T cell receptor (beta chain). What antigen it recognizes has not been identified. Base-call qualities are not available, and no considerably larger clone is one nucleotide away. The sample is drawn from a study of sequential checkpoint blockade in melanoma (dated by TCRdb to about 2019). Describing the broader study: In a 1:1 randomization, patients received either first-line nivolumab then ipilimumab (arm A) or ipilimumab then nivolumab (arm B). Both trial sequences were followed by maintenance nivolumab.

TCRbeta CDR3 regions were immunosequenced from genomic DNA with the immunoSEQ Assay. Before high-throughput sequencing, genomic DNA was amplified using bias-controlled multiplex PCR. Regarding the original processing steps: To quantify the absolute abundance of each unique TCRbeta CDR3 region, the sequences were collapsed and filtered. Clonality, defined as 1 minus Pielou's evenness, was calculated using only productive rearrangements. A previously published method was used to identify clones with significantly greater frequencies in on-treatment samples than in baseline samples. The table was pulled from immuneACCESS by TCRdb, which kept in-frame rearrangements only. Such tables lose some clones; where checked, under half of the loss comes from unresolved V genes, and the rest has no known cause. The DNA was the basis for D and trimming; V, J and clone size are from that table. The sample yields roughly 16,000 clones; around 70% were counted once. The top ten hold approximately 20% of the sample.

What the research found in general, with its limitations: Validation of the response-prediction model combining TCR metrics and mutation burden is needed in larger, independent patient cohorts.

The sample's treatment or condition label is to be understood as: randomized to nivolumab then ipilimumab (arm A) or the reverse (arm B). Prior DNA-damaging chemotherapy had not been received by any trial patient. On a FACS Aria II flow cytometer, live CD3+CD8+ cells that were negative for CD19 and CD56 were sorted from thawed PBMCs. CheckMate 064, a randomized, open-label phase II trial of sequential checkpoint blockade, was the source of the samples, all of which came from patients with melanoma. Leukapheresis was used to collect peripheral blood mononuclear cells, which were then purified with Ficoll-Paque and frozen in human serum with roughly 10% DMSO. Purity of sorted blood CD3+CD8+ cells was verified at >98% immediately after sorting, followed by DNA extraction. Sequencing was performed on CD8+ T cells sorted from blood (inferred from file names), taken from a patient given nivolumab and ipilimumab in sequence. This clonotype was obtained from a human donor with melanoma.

The nucleotide sequence is TGTGCCAGCAGCCTTGACAGGGGGGTCTTCTACGAGCAGTACTTC. This translates into CASSLDRGVFYEQYF. The chain is encoded by TRBV7-9 joined to TRBJ2-7, with TRBD1 matching 9 junction bases. Inclusive of the bounding cysteine and phenylalanine, the CDR3 is 15 residues long. The sequence is cut down to CDR3 DNA, 45 bases in frame from base 1. V has 5 bases trimmed and J has 3 bases trimmed; junction bases matching no gene number 8. CDR1 is given as SEHNR and CDR2 as FQNEAQ, both from the germline V gene (reference sequence).